A single sample gave rise to the 7 T cell receptor beta chains below, sequenced in a study of cytomegalovirus exposure and HLA in healthy donors. The PCR made use of 60 Vbeta and 13 Jbeta primers. Using immunoSEQ multiplex PCR, the repertoire was profiled, and TCRdb retains in-frame clones only, with some absent. The sample lists nearly 100,000 clones; 60% to 80% were seen once. Sequencing input: PBMCs. These receptors originate from a woman aged 55-69 years in good health and CMV-seropositive.

The CDR3 DNA reads TGTGCCAGCAGCTGGGGACTAGCGCGATTCACAGATACGCAGTATTTT. Translated, it gives CASSWGLARFTDTQYF. The V call is TRBV5-8, the J call TRBJ2-3; TRBD2 agrees at 10 bases. Germline CDR1 is SGHTS and CDR2 is YDEGEE. The junction had 6 bases not matched to a gene; V was cut back by 3 bases and J by 2 bases. The CDR3 runs 16 residues.

The chain recombines TRBV19 with TRBJ1-1; the D is unclear. Germline V gene data show CDR1 as LNHDA and CDR2 as SQIVND (reference sequence). The germline V and J ends were trimmed by 1 base and 6 bases, with 9 bases remaining between them. The CDR3 length is 13 residues. The CDR3 region is CASSIGGSSEAFF. The CDR3 DNA follows: TGTGCCAGTAGTATAGGAGGGTCCTCTGAAGCTTTCTTT. Full variable domain (remainder filled in from reference TRBV19 and TRBJ1-1): DGGITQSPKYLFRKEGQNVTLSCEQNLNHDAMYWYRQDPGQGLRLIYYSQIVNDFQKGDIAEGYSVSREKKESFPLTVTSAQKNPTAFYLCASSIGGSSEAFFGQGTRLTVV.

In nucleotides, the CDR3 is TGCGCCAGCAGCTCAGGGGGAGCGGTAACTGAGCAGTTCTTC. Amino acids: CASSSGGAVTEQFF. V usage is TRBV5-1 and J usage is TRBJ2-1, with TRBD1 identical over 7 bases. Looked up from germline, CDR1 is SGHRS and CDR2 is YFSETQ. The junction had 9 bases not matched to a gene; V was cut back by 3 bases and J by 9 bases. CDR3 size: 14 residues.

The chain combines TRBV5-1 with TRBJ2-1; 9 bases agree with TRBD2. The CDR3 has 15 residues. In germline, CDR1 is SGHRS, CDR2 YFSETQ. J lost 10 bases, V lost 1 base, and 9 bases had no gene match. In DNA, the CDR3 is TGCGCCAGCAGCTTGCTGACTAGCGGCCTTGGGGAGCAGTTCTTC. It encodes CASSLLTSGLGEQFF. The whole variable domain, filled in from reference TRBV5-1 and TRBJ2-1, reads KAGVTQTPRYLIKTRGQQVTLSCSPISGHRSVSWYQQTPGQGLQFLFEYFSETQRNKGNFPGRFSGRQFSNSRSEMNVSTLELGDSALYLCASSLLTSGLGEQFFGPGTRLTVL.

The chain joins TRBV6-6 to TRBJ1-6; D is unresolved. V was trimmed by 2 bases and J by 9 bases, leaving 5 bases between them. The CDR3 runs to 12 residues. Germline V gives CDR1 MNHNY, CDR2 SVGAGI (reference sequence). DNA for the CDR3: TGTGCCAGCAGTTACCCCAGTTCACCCCTCCACTTT. It specifies CASSYPSSPLHF.

The sample holds a few counts of this clone. V is TRBV4-1 and J is TRBJ1-4, with TRBD1 matching over 10 bases. The germline V gene has CDR1 MGHRA and CDR2 YSYEKL. This CDR3 region has 15 residues. V was pared by 6 bases and J by 5 bases, with 6 bases of the junction left unmatched. CDR3 protein: CASSTPGQGNEKLFF. CDR3 coding DNA: TGCGCCAGCAGTACACCGGGACAGGGGAATGAAAAACTGTTTTTT.

This clone was seen once. The V gene is TRBV27, the J gene TRBJ1-1; D not certain. This CDR3 has 13 amino acids. The ends were cut back, 7 bases at V and 1 base at J, with 10 bases in the middle. Germline CDR1 reads MNHEY; CDR2 reads SMNVEV (reference sequence). This chain's CDR3 is CASIPTPNTEAFF. In nucleotides, the CDR3 is TGTGCCAGCATTCCAACACCGAACACTGAAGCTTTCTTT.